This TCR beta chain was recovered during a study of cytomegalovirus exposure and HLA in healthy donors. The CDR3 spans 14 residues. CDR1 is SGHRS, CDR2 YFSETQ, per germline. Trimming pared 0 bases from V and 9 bases from J, leaving 14 bases between. Primers: 60 Vbeta forward and 13 Jbeta reverse. Profiled with immunoSEQ multiplex PCR; TCRdb holds only in-frame clones, not every one. The table includes 95,000 to 100,000 clones, less than 85% detected once. The chain uses TRBV5-1 and TRBJ2-3; perhaps TRBD2 as D (6 bases). Sequenced: PBMCs. This clonotype was sampled from a male donor in good health and CMV-seronegative. CDR3: CASSLAEAGSTQYF. The DNA for the CDR3 is TGCGCCAGCAGCTTGGCCGAAGCGGGCAGCACGCAGTATTTT.